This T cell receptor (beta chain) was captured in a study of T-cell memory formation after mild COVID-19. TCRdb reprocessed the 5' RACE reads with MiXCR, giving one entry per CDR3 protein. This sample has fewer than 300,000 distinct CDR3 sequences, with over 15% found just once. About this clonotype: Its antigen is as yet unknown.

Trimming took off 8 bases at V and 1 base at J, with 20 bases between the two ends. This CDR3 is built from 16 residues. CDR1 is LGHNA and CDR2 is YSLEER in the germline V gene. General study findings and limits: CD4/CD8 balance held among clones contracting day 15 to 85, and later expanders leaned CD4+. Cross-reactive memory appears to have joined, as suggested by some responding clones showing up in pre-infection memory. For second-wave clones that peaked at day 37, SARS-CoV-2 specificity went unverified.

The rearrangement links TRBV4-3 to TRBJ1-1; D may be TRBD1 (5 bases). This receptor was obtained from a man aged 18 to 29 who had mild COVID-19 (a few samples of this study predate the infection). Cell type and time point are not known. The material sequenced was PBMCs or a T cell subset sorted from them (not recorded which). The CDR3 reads CASAKGAPSENTEAFF. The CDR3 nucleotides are TGCGCCAGCGCGAAAGGGGCCCCCTCTGAGAACACTGAAGCTTTCTTT.